The 18 T cell receptor beta chains below come from one sample, sequenced in a study of blood T cell repertoires in COVID-19. Repertoires were generated with immunoSEQ multiplex PCR, while TCRdb's copy carries only in-frame clones and drops some. The sample has 120,000 to 150,000 clones, approximately 88% seen once. The sequencing input was PBMCs or T cells enriched from blood (not recorded which). The origin of the receptors is a man aged 35 to 55 with acute COVID-19.

This sequence joins TRBV18 and TRBJ1-1; 9 nucleotides line up with TRBD1. V lost 3 bases, J lost 0 bases, and 8 bases stayed unmatched. The CDR3 is 17 amino acids. The germline V gene has CDR1 KGHSH and CDR2 LQKENI. CDR3 in amino acids: CASSPLGTGSVNTEAFF. CDR3 nucleotide sequence: TGTGCCAGCTCACCGCTCGGGACAGGGTCAGTGAACACTGAAGCTTTCTTT.

J is TRBJ2-1 and V is TRBV7-9; D possibly corresponds to TRBD1 (5 bases). Per germline, CDR1 SEHNR and CDR2 FQNEAQ (reference sequence). Trimming removed 5 bases from V and 7 bases from J, with 15 bases in between. The CDR3 consists of 14 residues. Written as DNA, the CDR3 is TGTGCCAGCAGCGAATGGACACGTTTAAATGAGCAGTTCTTC. This sequence encodes CASSEWTRLNEQFF.

V and J are TRBV27 and TRBJ2-5; 7 bases are shared with TRBD1. V lost 4 bases and J lost 0; bases outside the gene matches: 8. Germline V gene sequence: CDR1 MNHEY, CDR2 SMNVEV (reference sequence). The CDR3 sequence is 16 residues long. The DNA for the CDR3 is TGTGCCAGCAGTTCACCGGGACAGAAGAACCAAGAGACCCAGTACTTC. Its translation is CASSSPGQKNQETQYF.

The CDR3 is CASSQGLFPREQFF. The CDR3 DNA sequence: TGTGCCAGCAGCCAAGGACTGTTCCCGCGTGAGCAGTTCTTC. The chain carries TRBV6-5 and TRBJ2-1, with a weak D call TRBD2 (5 bases). This CDR3 comprises 14 residues. CDR1 and CDR2 (germline): MNHEY, SVGAGI. The V end lost 6 bases, the J end lost 9 bases, and 18 bases lay between the germline ends.

The V and J genes are TRBV6-2 or TRBV6-3 and TRBJ1-1; the D gene is possibly TRBD1 (5 bases). Germline CDR1 MNHEY, CDR2 SVGEGT. V gave up 4 bases and J gave up 0 bases, with 18 bases separating them. This CDR3 is built from 17 residues. Here the CDR3 DNA reads TGTGCCAGCAGTTTGGACACTCTTGCGTCGATGAACACTGAAGCTTTCTTT. Encoded protein: CASSLDTLASMNTEAFF.

The DNA of the CDR3 is TGTGCCAGCAGTTACGTAGTATACGAGCAGTACTTC. Amino acids: CASSYVVYEQYF. The chain combines TRBV6-2 or TRBV6-3 with TRBJ2-7; unclear D gene. This CDR3 spans 12 amino acids. Trimming left V 2 bases short and J 4 bases short, with 6 bases between. Looked up from germline, CDR1 is MNHEY and CDR2 is SVGEGT.

The rearrangement joins TRBV3-1 (or the pseudogene TRBV3-2) to TRBJ2-1; 9 nucleotides line up with TRBD2. Germline assignment: CDR1 LGHDT and CDR2 YNNKEL (reference sequence). V lost 0 bases to trimming and J lost 4 bases; unmatched junction nucleotides: 10. This CDR3 has 18 amino acids. Here the CDR3 reads CASSQELAGGSLYNEQFF. Here the CDR3 DNA reads TGTGCCAGCAGCCAAGAACTAGCGGGCGGCTCCCTGTACAATGAGCAGTTCTTC.

In this sample, this clone turned up once. J is TRBJ1-2 and V is TRBV15; 9 bases map to TRBD1. The CDR3 consists of 17 residues. Trimming removed 4 bases from V and 0 bases from J; junction bases left unmatched: 9. Germline V gene sequence: CDR1 LNHNV, CDR2 YYDKDF (reference sequence). CDR3: CATSTGTGIPANYGYTF. The CDR3 DNA sequence: TGTGCCACCAGCACTGGGACAGGGATCCCCGCTAACTATGGCTACACCTTC.

In its sample, this clone was seen once. The chain is built from TRBV28 and TRBJ2-2; TRBD2 is a possible D gene (6 bases). The CDR3 has 16 amino acids. Trimming pared 4 bases from V and 4 bases from J, leaving 16 bases between. From germline, CDR1 is MDHEN and CDR2 SYDVKM. DNA for the CDR3: TGTGCCAGCAGTTCCTGGACTACCTCGGGCACCGGGGAGCTGTTTTTT. This encodes CASSSWTTSGTGELFF.

The rearrangement uses TRBV14 and TRBJ2-3; no clear D. Trimming left V 1 base short and J 2 bases short, with 13 bases between. The germline gives CDR1 SGHDN, CDR2 FVKESK. This CDR3 region has 16 residues. CDR3: CASSQGLTPLTDTQYF. The CDR3 nucleotides are TGTGCCAGCAGCCAAGGCCTAACCCCTCTCACAGATACGCAGTATTTT. Supplemented by reference TRBV14 and TRBJ2-3, the full variable domain reads EAGVTQFPSHSVIEKGQTVTLRCDPISGHDNLYWYRRVMGKEIKFLLHFVKESKQDESGMPNNRFLAERTGGTYSTLKVQPAELEDSGVYFCASSQGLTPLTDTQYFGPGTRLTVL.

The chain is built from TRBV10-3 and TRBJ2-7, with TRBD1 identical over 8 bases. V lost 0 bases and J lost 2; bases outside the gene matches: 6. The germline CDR1 and CDR2 sequences are ENHRY and SYGVKD. This CDR3 has 16 residues. Here the CDR3 DNA reads TGTGCCATCAGTGAGTCACCGGGACAGGCAACCTACGAGCAGTACTTC. This codes for CAISESPGQATYEQYF.

The rearrangement uses TRBV28 and TRBJ1-1, with D possibly TRBD1 on 6 matching bases. With 6 bases removed from V and 1 base from J, the gap between germline ends came to 15 bases. CDR1 and CDR2 from the germline V gene are MDHEN and SYDVKM. This CDR3 comprises 15 residues. CDR3 DNA sequence: TGTGCCAGCAGGGCGGATCCAGGGGAGAACACTGAAGCTTTCTTT. Its protein is CASRADPGENTEAFF.

V gene TRBV6-5 combines with J gene TRBJ1-2; TRBD1 matches at 7 bases. V lost 6 bases and J lost 4; bases outside the gene matches: 2. Per the germline V gene, CDR1 is MNHEY and CDR2 is SVGAGI. The CDR3 covers 12 residues. The CDR3 loop is CASSRDSYGYTF. The CDR3, as DNA: TGTGCCAGCAGCAGGGACAGCTATGGCTACACCTTC.

The J gene is TRBJ2-3, the V gene TRBV9, with 8 bases that match TRBD2. After removal of 1 base from V and 3 bases from J, the junction contained 16 bases not matched to a gene. This CDR3 has 19 amino acids. Germline CDR1 reads SGDLS; CDR2 reads YYNGEE. CDR3 sequence reads: CASSVTGTRPAGGTDTQYF. The CDR3 nucleotides are TGTGCCAGCAGCGTAACCGGGACTAGACCCGCCGGGGGGACAGATACGCAGTATTTT.

A single count supports this clone. This same CDR3 is encoded by further DNA sequences in the sample. The chain has TRBV19 and TRBJ2-7; a weak D match, TRBD2 (6 bases). This CDR3 region has 13 residues. The V gene lost 5 bases and the J gene lost 2 bases, with 10 bases spanning the gap. The V gene's germline CDR1 is LNHDA and CDR2 SQIVND (reference sequence). CDR3 in amino acids: CASSATGAYEQYF. DNA for the CDR3: TGTGCCAGTAGTGCGACGGGAGCCTACGAGCAGTACTTC. The full variable domain, its missing parts supplied by reference TRBV19 and TRBJ2-7, is DGGITQSPKYLFRKEGQNVTLSCEQNLNHDAMYWYRQDPGQGLRLIYYSQIVNDFQKGDIAEGYSVSREKKESFPLTVTSAQKNPTAFYLCASSATGAYEQYFGPGTRLTVT.

The V gene is TRBV11-3, the J gene TRBJ2-1; possibly TRBD2 for D (6 bases). Trimming stripped 4 bases from V and 0 bases from J, with 10 bases between. Germline V gives CDR1 SGHNT, CDR2 YENEEA. CDR3 length equals 15 residues. The CDR3 DNA is TGTGCCAGCAGCTCCCGGGGGAGCTCCTACAATGAGCAGTTCTTC. Protein: CASSSRGSSYNEQFF.

The chain employs TRBV2 and TRBJ1-1; no clear D gene. Trimming left V 3 bases short and J 0 bases short, with 20 bases between. Germline V CDR1 and CDR2: SNHLY, FYNNEI. The CDR3 extends over 18 amino acids. In nucleotides, the CDR3 is TGTGCCAGCAGTGACTTGGCCGTTGCCATGTCGATGAACACTGAAGCTTTCTTT. It encodes CASSDLAVAMSMNTEAFF.

This sequence joins TRBV7-2 and TRBJ2-5; no firm D call. This CDR3 comprises 13 residues. V was clipped by 3 bases and J by 2 bases, with 7 bases between them. CDR1 is SGHTA, CDR2 FQGNSA, per germline. The DNA of the CDR3 is TGTGCCAGCAGCTTCTCACGGCAAGAGACCCAGTACTTC. This sequence encodes CASSFSRQETQYF. Combining the CDR3 with reference TRBV7-2 and TRBJ2-5 gives the whole variable domain GAGVSQSPSNKVTEKGKDVELRCDPISGHTALYWYRQSLGQGLEFLIYFQGNSAPDKSGLPSDRFSAERTGGSVSTLTIQRTQQEDSAVYLCASSFSRQETQYFGPGTRLLVL.